The 26 T cell receptor beta chains below come from one sample, sequenced in a study of OX40 agonist ivuxolimab in advanced cancers. TCRdb keeps only in-frame clones here, not all; method: immunoSEQ multiplex PCR. Among about 110,000 clones, about nine tenths were seen once, and the ten largest hold approximately 0.48%. The specimen comprised CD4+ or CD8+ T cells sorted from blood, sampled in a trial of the OX40 agonist ivuxolimab. Every receptor here comes from an adult with an advanced solid tumor such as melanoma, head and neck, liver or kidney cancer.

V usage is TRBV27 and J usage is TRBJ1-4; 7 bases are a match to TRBD1. This CDR3 contains 15 residues. V was clipped by 5 bases and J by 4 bases; unmatched bases: 7. Germline CDR1 reads MNHEY; CDR2 reads SMNVEV (reference sequence). CDR3 in amino acids: CASSRQGQSNEKLFF. CDR3 nucleotides: TGTGCCAGCAGTAGGCAGGGACAGAGTAATGAAAAACTGTTTTTT.

The chain employs TRBV7-6 and TRBJ2-7; no clear D gene. Trimming shortened V by 5 bases and J by 1 base, and 9 bases separated the two germline ends. The CDR3 runs to 13 residues. The germline V gene has CDR1 SGHVS and CDR2 FNYEAQ. As DNA, the CDR3 is TGTGCCAGCAGCCTATCGGCATCCTACGAGCAGTACTTC. Residues: CASSLSASYEQYF. The complete variable domain, with remaining parts taken from reference TRBV7-6 and TRBJ2-7, reads GAGVSQSPRYKVTKRGQDVALRCDPISGHVSLYWYRQALGQGPEFLTYFNYEAQQDKSGLPNDRFSAERPEGSISTLTIQRTEQRDSAMYRCASSLSASYEQYFGPGTRLTVT.

The CDR3 region is CASSPRVAQYF. In DNA form, the CDR3 reads TGTGCCAGCAGCCCCCGGGTGGCCCAGTACTTC. The rearrangement joins TRBV11-2 to TRBJ2-5; D is unclear. Trimming removed 5 bases from V and 9 bases from J, with 10 bases in between. The CDR3 is 11 amino acids. The V gene's germline CDR1 is SGHAT and CDR2 FQNNGV.

The chain is built from TRBV4-2 and TRBJ1-3, with 11 bases lining up with TRBD1. The V gene end was trimmed by 4 bases and the J gene end by 0 bases; junction bases not matched to a gene: 11. This CDR3 contains 19 residues. Germline-derived CDR1 and CDR2 are LGHNA and YNFKEQ. CDR3 bases: TGTGCCAGCAGCCTGCGGGGACAGGGGGACCGTGGCTCTGGAAACACCATATATTTT. Translation gives CASSLRGQGDRGSGNTIYF.

The rearrangement joins TRBV21-1 to TRBJ2-4. TRBV21-1 is an annotated pseudogene. The CDR3 runs 16 residues. The CDR3 here is CASSNLHFLAKNIQYF. In DNA form, the CDR3 reads TGTGCCAGCAGCAACTTACACTTCCTAGCCAAAAACATTCAGTACTTC.

V usage is TRBV5-4 and J usage is TRBJ1-1; TRBD1 might be the D (6 bases). This CDR3 comprises 14 residues. The germline V gene has CDR1 SGHNT and CDR2 YYREEE (reference sequence). The V and J ends lost 4 bases and 3 bases respectively, with 13 bases between them. The CDR3 region is CASSPYRADTEAFF. CDR3 bases: TGTGCCAGCAGCCCTTACAGGGCTGACACTGAAGCTTTCTTT.

The genes are TRBV28 and TRBJ1-2; no clear D. CDR1 is MDHEN and CDR2 is SYDVKM in the germline V gene. The length of the CDR3 is 15 residues. The V and J ends lost 4 bases and 4 bases respectively, with 16 bases between them. Here the CDR3 reads CASSSGAGGPYGYTF. CDR3 DNA: TGTGCCAGCAGTTCAGGCGCGGGTGGTCCCTATGGCTACACCTTC.

The chain recombines TRBV15 with TRBJ2-1; 14 bases agree with TRBD2. From germline, CDR1 is LNHNV and CDR2 YYDKDF (reference sequence). V shed 5 bases, J shed 4 bases, and the junction held 4 bases outside the gene matches. This CDR3 region has 16 residues. CDR3 DNA: TGTGCCACCAGCGGTGGACTAGCGGGGGGATACAATGAGCAGTTCTTC. Translation gives CATSGGLAGGYNEQFF.

This sequence joins TRBV7-2 and TRBJ1-4, with TRBD1 matching 10 bases. This CDR3 contains 15 residues. V lost 3 bases and J lost 7; bases outside the gene matches: 5. Germline lookup yields CDR1 SGHTA and CDR2 FQGNSA. CDR3 bases: TGTGCCAGCAGCTTTCTGGGACAGGGGCGTGAAAAACTGTTTTTT. Encoded protein: CASSFLGQGREKLFF.

As to this clone: Compared with germline, one end of the junction differs, possibly owing to a read error. This chain links TRBV19 with TRBJ1-2; 7 bases fit TRBD1. The germline V gene has CDR1 LNHDA and CDR2 SQIVND (reference sequence). CDR3 size: 11 residues. The CDR3 nucleotides are TGTGCCAGTACCCTGGGACAGAGGTTATACTTC. It encodes CASTLGQRLYF.

The chain uses TRBV18 and TRBJ1-4; D gene ambiguous. This CDR3 region has 15 residues. Trimming left V 1 base short and J 4 bases short, with 10 bases between. CDR1 and CDR2 from the germline V gene are KGHSH and LQKENI. The CDR3: CASSPQPGNNEKLFF. The CDR3, as DNA: TGTGCCAGCTCACCACAACCGGGGAATAATGAAAAACTGTTTTTT.

The V gene is TRBV29-1, the J gene TRBJ2-1; 8 bases match TRBD1. Trimming took 1 base from V and 7 from J; bases not matched to a gene: 9. There are 15 residues in the CDR3. Germline V lookup: CDR1 SQVTM, CDR2 ANQGSEA. CDR3 residues: CSVEGTGFSGNEQFF. CDR3 nucleotide sequence: TGCAGCGTTGAAGGGACAGGGTTTTCCGGTAATGAGCAGTTCTTC.

The CDR3 nucleotides read TGTGCCTGGAGTCCCCGCGAGACCCAGTACTTC. Its translation is CAWSPRETQYF. V gene TRBV30 combines with J gene TRBJ2-5; D unclear. V was shortened by 2 bases and J by 5 bases, with 6 bases between the two germline ends. Germline assignment: CDR1 GTSNPN and CDR2 SVGIG (reference sequence). CDR3 length: 11 amino acids.

This rearrangement joins TRBV15 to TRBJ2-7; D remains unclear. V lost 3 bases and J 4 bases, leaving 13 bases between the germline ends. There are 14 residues in the CDR3. The germline V gene has CDR1 LNHNV and CDR2 YYDKDF (reference sequence). The CDR3 DNA sequence: TGTGCCACCAGCAGGGACCGCACAGATTACGAGCAGTACTTC. Amino acids: CATSRDRTDYEQYF.

This chain joins TRBV30 and TRBJ1-5; D possibly corresponds to TRBD1 (5 bases). The CDR3 is made up of 15 amino acids. V lost 1 base to trimming and J lost 0 bases, with 10 bases between them. Germline CDR1 is GTSNPN and CDR2 is SVGIG (reference sequence). The CDR3 DNA follows: TGTGCCTGGAGTGAAGGGGACCATAGCAATCAGCCCCAGCATTTT. Translated: CAWSEGDHSNQPQHF.

The chain combines TRBV7-9 with TRBJ1-6; D not resolved. CDR3 length: 12 residues. V was trimmed by 5 bases and J by 7 bases, leaving 6 bases between them. Germline V CDR1 and CDR2: SEHNR, FQNEAQ (reference sequence). The CDR3 coding sequence is TGTGCCAGCAGCCGTTTGAATTCACCCCTCCACTTT. It encodes CASSRLNSPLHF.

V gene TRBV7-9 combines with J gene TRBJ2-7; D assignment may be TRBD1 or TRBD2 (6 bases each). Germline assignment: CDR1 SEHNR and CDR2 FQNEAQ (reference sequence). The CDR3 is 14 amino acids. V was clipped by 1 base and J by 5 bases, with 12 bases between them. The CDR3 DNA reads TGTGCCAGCAGCTTAGGGCGGGACACGAACGAGCAGTACTTC. It yields the protein CASSLGRDTNEQYF.

The chain joins TRBV7-3 to TRBJ2-1; perhaps D is TRBD1 or TRBD2 (5 bases each). The CDR3 contains 13 residues. The ends were cut back, 5 bases at V and 5 bases at J, with 10 bases in the middle. Germline CDR1 and CDR2: SGHTA and FQGTGA. Here the CDR3 DNA reads TGTGCCAGCAGCCCGGGACCCCACAATGAGCAGTTCTTC. It specifies CASSPGPHNEQFF.

This sequence joins TRBV19 and TRBJ2-2; 11 positions match TRBD2. With 5 bases clipped from V and 3 bases from J, the junction kept 5 bases outside the gene matches. CDR3 length equals 16 residues. Germline V CDR1 and CDR2: LNHDA, SQIVND (reference sequence). CDR3 sequence (DNA): TGTGCCAGTAGTCCGCTACTAGCGGGGGACACCGGGGAGCTGTTTTTT. It codes for CASSPLLAGDTGELFF.

The chain uses TRBV28 and TRBJ1-1; D gene unclear. The CDR3 extends over 12 amino acids. Germline-derived CDR1 and CDR2 are MDHEN and SYDVKM. Trimming removed 5 bases at V and 5 bases at J, with 9 bases between. Here the CDR3 DNA reads TGTGCCAGCAGTCCGAGGTGGACTGAAGCTTTCTTT. Translation: CASSPRWTEAFF.

J is TRBJ2-5 and V is TRBV19; perhaps D is TRBD1 or TRBD2 (5 bases each). CDR3 length: 16 amino acids. Per the germline V gene, CDR1 is LNHDA and CDR2 is SQIVND (reference sequence). The V end was cut by 8 bases, the J end by 2 bases, with 21 bases between. DNA for the CDR3: TGTGCCAGTTCGGGGCAGGGTCGAATGGGACAAGAGACCCAGTACTTC. As protein: CASSGQGRMGQETQYF.

The chain uses TRBV18 and TRBJ1-1, with 7 bases that match TRBD1. CDR1 and CDR2 from the germline V gene are KGHSH and LQKENI. The J segment lost 1 base and the V segment lost 3 bases, leaving 8 bases of the junction unmatched. CDR3 size: 16 residues. The CDR3 protein is CASSPNTGATNTEAFF. The CDR3 DNA reads as TGTGCCAGCTCACCCAATACAGGGGCGACGAACACTGAAGCTTTCTTT.

The genes are TRBV25-1 and TRBJ2-1; TRBD2 matches at 7 bases. Per the germline V gene, CDR1 is MGHDK and CDR2 is SYGVNS. The CDR3 is 15 amino acids. The V and J ends lost 7 bases and 3 bases, in that order; junction bases with no gene match: 9. The CDR3 coding sequence is TGTGCCAGCACCCCCTCGGCGGGGGACTACAATGAGCAGTTCTTC. It is translated as CASTPSAGDYNEQFF. Combining the CDR3 with reference TRBV25-1 and TRBJ2-1 gives the whole variable domain EADIYQTPRYLVIGTGKKITLECSQTMGHDKMYWYQQDPGMELHLIHYSYGVNSTEKGDLSSESTVSRIRTEHFPLTLESARPSHTSQYLCASTPSAGDYNEQFFGPGTRLTVL.

The chain has TRBV5-4 and TRBJ2-3; D not certain. Germline loops: CDR1 SGHNT, CDR2 YYREEE (reference sequence). V lost 4 bases and J 0 bases, leaving 6 bases between the germline ends. The CDR3 has 13 amino acids. CDR3 region: CASSLSSTDTQYF. CDR3 in DNA: TGTGCCAGCAGCCTCTCTAGCACAGATACGCAGTATTTT.

J is TRBJ2-3 and V is TRBV4-3; TRBD2 matches 11 bases. The V gene's germline CDR1 is LGHNA and CDR2 YSLEER. This CDR3 spans 17 amino acids. V lost 4 bases and J lost 4; bases outside the gene matches: 10. The CDR3 sequence: CASSRTLAGGHADTQYF. The CDR3, as DNA: TGCGCCAGCAGCCGCACCTTAGCGGGGGGGCACGCAGATACGCAGTATTTT.

The chain uses TRBV7-9 and TRBJ2-1; tentatively, D is TRBD2 (6 bases). The germline CDR1 and CDR2 sequences are SEHNR and FQNEAQ (reference sequence). CDR3 length: 12 amino acids. The ends were cut back, 8 bases at V and 5 bases at J, with 10 bases in the middle. CDR3 nucleotide sequence: TGTGCCAGCTCGGGAGACAACAATGAGCAGTTCTTC. It encodes CASSGDNNEQFF.